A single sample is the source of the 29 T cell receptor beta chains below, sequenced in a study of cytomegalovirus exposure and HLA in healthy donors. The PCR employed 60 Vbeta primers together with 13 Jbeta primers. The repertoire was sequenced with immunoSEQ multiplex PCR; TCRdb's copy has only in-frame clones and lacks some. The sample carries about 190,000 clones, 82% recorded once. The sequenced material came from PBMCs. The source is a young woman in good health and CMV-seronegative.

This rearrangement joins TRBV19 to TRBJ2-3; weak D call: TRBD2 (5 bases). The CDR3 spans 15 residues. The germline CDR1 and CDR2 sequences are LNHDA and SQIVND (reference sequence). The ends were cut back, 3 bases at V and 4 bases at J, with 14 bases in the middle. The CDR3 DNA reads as TGTGCCAGTAGTATCGTGGGGTATAGCGCAGATACGCAGTATTTT. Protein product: CASSIVGYSADTQYF.

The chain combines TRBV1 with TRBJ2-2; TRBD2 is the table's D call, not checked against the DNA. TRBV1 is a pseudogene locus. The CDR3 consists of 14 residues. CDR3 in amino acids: CTSSLKRGTGELFF. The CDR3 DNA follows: TGCACCAGCAGCCTAAAGCGGGGCACCGGGGAGCTGTTTTTT.

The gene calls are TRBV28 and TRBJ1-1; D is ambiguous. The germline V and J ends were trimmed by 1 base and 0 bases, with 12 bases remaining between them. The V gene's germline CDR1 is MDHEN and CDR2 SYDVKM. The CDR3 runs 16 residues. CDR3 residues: CASSLSPTVMNTEAFF. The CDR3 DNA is TGTGCCAGCAGTTTATCTCCCACAGTCATGAACACTGAAGCTTTCTTT.

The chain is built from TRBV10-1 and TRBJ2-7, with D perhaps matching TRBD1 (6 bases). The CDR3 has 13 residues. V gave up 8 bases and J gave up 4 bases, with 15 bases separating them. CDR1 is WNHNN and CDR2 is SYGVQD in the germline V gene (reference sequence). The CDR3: CASSAGAQYEQYF. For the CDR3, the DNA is TGCGCCAGCTCCGCAGGGGCGCAGTACGAGCAGTACTTC.

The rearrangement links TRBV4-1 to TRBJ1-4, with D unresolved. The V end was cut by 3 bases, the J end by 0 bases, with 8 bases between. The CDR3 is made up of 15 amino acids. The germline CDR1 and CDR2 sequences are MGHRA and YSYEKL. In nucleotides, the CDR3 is TGCGCCAGCAGCCAGATAGAAGCAACTAATGAAAAACTGTTTTTT. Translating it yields CASSQIEATNEKLFF.

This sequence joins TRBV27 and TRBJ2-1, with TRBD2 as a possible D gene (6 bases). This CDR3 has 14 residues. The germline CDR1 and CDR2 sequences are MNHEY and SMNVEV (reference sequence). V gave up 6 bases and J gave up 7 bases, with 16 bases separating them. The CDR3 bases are TGTGCCAGCAGCCGGGACCGCGCGGGGAATGAGCAGTTCTTC. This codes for CASSRDRAGNEQFF.

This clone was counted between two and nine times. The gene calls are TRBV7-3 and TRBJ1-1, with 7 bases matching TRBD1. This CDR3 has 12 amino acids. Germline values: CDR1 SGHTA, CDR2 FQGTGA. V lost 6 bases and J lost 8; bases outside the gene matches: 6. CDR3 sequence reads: CASRKGAGEAFF. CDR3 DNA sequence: TGTGCCAGCAGGAAGGGGGCGGGGGAAGCTTTCTTT.

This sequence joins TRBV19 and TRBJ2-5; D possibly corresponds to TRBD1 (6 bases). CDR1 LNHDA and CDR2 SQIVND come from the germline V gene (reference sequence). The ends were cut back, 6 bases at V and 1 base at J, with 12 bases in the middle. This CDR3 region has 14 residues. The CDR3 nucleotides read TGTGCCAGTAGCCCAACAGGGACCCAAGAGACCCAGTACTTC. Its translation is CASSPTGTQETQYF.

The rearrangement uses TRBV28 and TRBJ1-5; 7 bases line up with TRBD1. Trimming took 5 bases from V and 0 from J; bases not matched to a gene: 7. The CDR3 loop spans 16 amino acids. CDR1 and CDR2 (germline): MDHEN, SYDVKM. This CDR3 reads CASSTGTDYSNQPQHF. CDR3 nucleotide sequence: TGTGCCAGCAGTACCGGGACAGATTATAGCAATCAGCCCCAGCATTTT.

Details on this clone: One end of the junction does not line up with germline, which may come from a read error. CDR3 sequence: CASSIRSRPGETRYF. Here the CDR3 DNA reads TGCGCCAGCAGCATCCGGAGTCGCCCCGGGGAGACCCGGTACTTC. The chain combines TRBV5-1 with TRBJ2-5; TRBD2 might be the D (5 bases). The CDR3 runs 15 residues. Per germline, CDR1 SGHRS and CDR2 YFSETQ.

CDR3 in amino acids: CASRLAGRSETQYF. CDR3 DNA: TGTGCCAGTAGGTTGGCAGGGCGATCGGAGACCCAGTACTTC. The rearrangement links TRBV19 to TRBJ2-5, with D perhaps matching TRBD1 (5 bases). Trimming took off 6 bases at V and 5 bases at J, with 16 bases between the two ends. CDR3 length: 14 amino acids. Germline V CDR1 and CDR2: LNHDA, SQIVND (reference sequence).

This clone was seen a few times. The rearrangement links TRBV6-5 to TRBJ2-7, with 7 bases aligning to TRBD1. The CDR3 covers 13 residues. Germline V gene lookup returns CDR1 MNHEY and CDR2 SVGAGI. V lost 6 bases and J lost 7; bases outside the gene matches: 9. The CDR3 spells CASSLTGSREQYF. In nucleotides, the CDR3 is TGTGCCAGCAGCCTGACAGGGTCGCGGGAGCAGTACTTC.

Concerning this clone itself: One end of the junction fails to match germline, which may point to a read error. The CDR3 nucleotides are TGTTCCAGCAGCTTAGTGGGGGAGCGGACAGGGGACAATGAGCAGTTCTTC. It encodes CSSSLVGERTGDNEQFF. J is TRBJ2-1 and V is TRBV7-9; 9 nucleotides align to TRBD1. CDR1 and CDR2 from the germline V gene are SEHNR and FQNEAQ (reference sequence). The CDR3 is made up of 17 amino acids.

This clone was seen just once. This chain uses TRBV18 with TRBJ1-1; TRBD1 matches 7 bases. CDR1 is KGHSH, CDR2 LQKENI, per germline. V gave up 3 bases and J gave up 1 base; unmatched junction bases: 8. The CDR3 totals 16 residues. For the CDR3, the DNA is TGTGCCAGCTCACCCTCCATACAGGGGCGGAACACTGAAGCTTTCTTT. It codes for CASSPSIQGRNTEAFF.

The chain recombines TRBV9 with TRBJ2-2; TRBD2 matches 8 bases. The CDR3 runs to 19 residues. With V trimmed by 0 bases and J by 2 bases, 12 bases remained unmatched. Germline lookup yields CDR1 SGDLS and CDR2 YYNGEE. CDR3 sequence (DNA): TGTGCCAGCAGCGTAGGTGGAGGGAGCGGGAGTGCTAACACCGGGGAGCTGTTTTTT. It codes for CASSVGGGSGSANTGELFF.

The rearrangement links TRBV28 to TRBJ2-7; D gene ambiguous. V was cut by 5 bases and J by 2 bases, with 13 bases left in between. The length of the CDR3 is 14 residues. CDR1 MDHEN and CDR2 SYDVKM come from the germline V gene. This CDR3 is CASSPPNTAYEQYF. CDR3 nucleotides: TGTGCCAGCAGTCCACCCAACACCGCCTACGAGCAGTACTTC.

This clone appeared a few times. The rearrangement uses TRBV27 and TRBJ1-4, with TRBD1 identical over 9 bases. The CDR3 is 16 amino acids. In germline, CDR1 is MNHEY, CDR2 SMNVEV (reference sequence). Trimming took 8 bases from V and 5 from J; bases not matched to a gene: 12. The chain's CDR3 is CASRRDRDFPNEKLFF. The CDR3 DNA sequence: TGTGCCAGCCGCCGGGACAGGGATTTCCCAAATGAAAAACTGTTTTTT.

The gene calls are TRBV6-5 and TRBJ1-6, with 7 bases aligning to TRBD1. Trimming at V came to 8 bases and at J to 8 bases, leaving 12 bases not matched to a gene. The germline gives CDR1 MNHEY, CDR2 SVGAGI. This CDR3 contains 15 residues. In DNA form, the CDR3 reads TGTGCCAGCGGGCGGACAGGCCGCGCTCATTCACCCCTCCACTTT. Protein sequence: CASGRTGRAHSPLHF.

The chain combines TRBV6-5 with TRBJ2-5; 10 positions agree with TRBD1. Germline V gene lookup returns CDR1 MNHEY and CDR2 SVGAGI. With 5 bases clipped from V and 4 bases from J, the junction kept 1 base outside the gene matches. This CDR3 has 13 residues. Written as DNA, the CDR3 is TGTGCCAGCAGTGGGGACAGGGGAGAGACCCAGTACTTC. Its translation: CASSGDRGETQYF.

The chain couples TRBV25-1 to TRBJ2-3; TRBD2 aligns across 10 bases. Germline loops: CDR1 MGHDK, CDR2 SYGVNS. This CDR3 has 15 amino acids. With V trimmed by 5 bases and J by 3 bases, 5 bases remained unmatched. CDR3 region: CASSPSGSMTDTQYF. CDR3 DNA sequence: TGTGCCAGCAGTCCTAGCGGGAGTATGACAGATACGCAGTATTTT.

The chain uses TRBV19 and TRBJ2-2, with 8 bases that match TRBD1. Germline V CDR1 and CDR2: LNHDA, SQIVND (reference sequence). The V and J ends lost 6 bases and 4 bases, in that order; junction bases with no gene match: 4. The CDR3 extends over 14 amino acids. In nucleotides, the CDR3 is TGTGCCAGTAGGGCAGGGGGCGGCACCGGGGAGCTGTTTTTT. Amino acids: CASRAGGGTGELFF.

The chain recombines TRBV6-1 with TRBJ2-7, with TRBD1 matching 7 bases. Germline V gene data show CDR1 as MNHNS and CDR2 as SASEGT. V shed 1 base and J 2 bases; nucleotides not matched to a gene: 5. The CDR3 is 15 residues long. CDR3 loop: CASSEGDTGAYEQYF. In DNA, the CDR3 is TGTGCCAGCAGTGAAGGGGATACAGGGGCCTACGAGCAGTACTTC.

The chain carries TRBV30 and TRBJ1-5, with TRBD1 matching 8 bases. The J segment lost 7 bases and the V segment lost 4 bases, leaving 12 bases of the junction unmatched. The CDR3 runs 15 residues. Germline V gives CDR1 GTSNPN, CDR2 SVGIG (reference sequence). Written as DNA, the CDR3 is TGTGCCTGGACTAGACAGGGGCCCTACCCCCAGCCCCAGCATTTT. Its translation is CAWTRQGPYPQPQHF. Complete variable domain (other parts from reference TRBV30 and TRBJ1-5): SQTIHQWPATLVQPVGSPLSLECTVEGTSNPNLYWYRQAAGRGLQLLFYSVGIGQISSEVPQNLSASRPQDRQFILSSKKLLLSDSGFYLCAWTRQGPYPQPQHFGDGTRLSIL.

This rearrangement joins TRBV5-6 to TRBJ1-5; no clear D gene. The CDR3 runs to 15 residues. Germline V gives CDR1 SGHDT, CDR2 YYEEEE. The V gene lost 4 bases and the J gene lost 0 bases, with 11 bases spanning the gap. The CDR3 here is CASSRVDDSNQPQHF. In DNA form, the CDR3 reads TGTGCCAGCAGCCGGGTAGATGATAGCAATCAGCCCCAGCATTTT.

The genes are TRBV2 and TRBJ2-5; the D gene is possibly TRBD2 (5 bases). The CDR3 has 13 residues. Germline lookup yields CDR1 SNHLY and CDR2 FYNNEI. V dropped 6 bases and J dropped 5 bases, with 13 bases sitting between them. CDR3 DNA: TGTGCCAGCAGGAAGGAGGTTTGGGAGACCCAGTACTTC. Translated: CASRKEVWETQYF.

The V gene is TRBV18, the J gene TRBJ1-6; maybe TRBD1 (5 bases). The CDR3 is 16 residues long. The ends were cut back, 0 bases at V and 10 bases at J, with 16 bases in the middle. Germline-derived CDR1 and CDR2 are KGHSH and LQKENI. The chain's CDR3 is CASSPPGPPGLSPLHF. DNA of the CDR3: TGTGCCAGCTCACCACCGGGCCCTCCGGGACTCTCACCCCTCCACTTT.

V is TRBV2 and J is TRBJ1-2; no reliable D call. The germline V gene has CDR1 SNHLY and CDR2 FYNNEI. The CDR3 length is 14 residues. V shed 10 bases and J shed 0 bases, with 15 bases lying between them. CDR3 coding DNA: TGTGCCACCCACCCCCCGGGAACTAACTATGGCTACACCTTC. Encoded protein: CATHPPGTNYGYTF.

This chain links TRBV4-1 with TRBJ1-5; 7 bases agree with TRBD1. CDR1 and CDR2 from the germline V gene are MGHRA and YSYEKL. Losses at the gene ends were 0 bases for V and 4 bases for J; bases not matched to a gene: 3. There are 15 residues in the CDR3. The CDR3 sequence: CASSQDLGQNQPQHF. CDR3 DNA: TGCGCCAGCAGCCAAGATCTGGGACAGAATCAGCCCCAGCATTTT.

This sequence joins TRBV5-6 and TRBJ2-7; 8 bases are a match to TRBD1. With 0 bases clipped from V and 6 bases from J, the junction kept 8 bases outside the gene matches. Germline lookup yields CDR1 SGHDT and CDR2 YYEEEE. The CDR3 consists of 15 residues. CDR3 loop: CASSLGGAGGAEQYF. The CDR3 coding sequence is TGTGCCAGCAGCTTGGGGGGGGCAGGGGGCGCCGAGCAGTACTTC.